The clone carrying this TCR beta chain was seen only a few times. Its specificity is not known. This may be a read error, as it is one base from a much larger clone. The sample carries other DNA sequences with the same CDR3. Original methodology: For papillary thyroid cancer, a distant-metastasis classifier was constructed from CDR3 differences observed across clinicopathological groups. Using MiXCR, TCRdb reanalyzed the PCR reads. TCRdb's processing, not the authors' own work, is the source of the V and J calls. The sample includes around 32,000 clones, 7% to 8% of them seen just once. The sample comes from a study of metastatic and nonmetastatic thyroid tumors. Thyroid surgery took place with no prior treatment in any patient. General observations from the study: Benign nodules were reported to have significantly lower TCR beta diversity than malignant thyroid tumors, in blood and tumor.

Germline CDR1 is LGHDT and CDR2 is YNNKEL (reference sequence). V lost 6 bases to trimming and J lost 2 bases; unmatched junction nucleotides: 6. This CDR3 contains 15 residues. Source material: blood. This TCR was sampled from a female donor with papillary thyroid cancer or a benign thyroid nodule (not recorded which). Some clones in this sample may be carry-over from other donors' samples. The chain carries TRBV3-1 and TRBJ2-1; 8 nucleotides agree with TRBD2. CDR3 DNA sequence: TGTGCCAGCAGTCCGCGAGCGGGGGCCTACAATGAGCAGTTCTTC. Translating gives CASSPRAGAYNEQFF.